One sample yielded the 9 T cell receptor beta chains listed below, sequenced in a study of CD8+ T cells in alopecia areata (dated by TCRdb to between 2018 and 2020). This specimen's treatment or condition label, interpreted: oral pan-JAK inhibitor, 5-10 mg twice daily. The library was made by the immunoSEQ multiplex PCR assay. RNA was extracted from all samples and reverse transcribed into cDNA as template for TCR sequencing. TCRdb carries this immuneACCESS record with in-frame sequences only. Its versions omit some clonotypes, under half of them owing to an unresolved V gene in the studies checked, with the rest unexplained. This sample gives some 190,000 clones in total; around 49% of them show up just once. Together, the top ten hold over 9% of the sample. Material: CD8+ T cells sorted from blood, obtained around week 52, from a patient treated with tofacitinib. These receptors were collected from a human donor with alopecia areata.

This chain links TRBV7-8 with TRBJ2-7, with 9 bases fitting TRBD2. The CDR3 runs to 16 residues. After removal of 5 bases from V and 7 bases from J, the junction contained 15 bases not matched to a gene. CDR1 SGHVS and CDR2 FQNEAQ come from the germline V gene. The chain's CDR3 is CASSAASGVLRSEQYF. The CDR3 DNA reads as TGTGCCAGCAGCGCCGCTAGCGGGGTCCTCCGGAGTGAGCAGTACTTC.

The chain links TRBV7-9 to TRBJ1-2, with D unclear. This CDR3 comprises 15 residues. The germline gives CDR1 SEHNR, CDR2 FQNEAQ (reference sequence). Trimming pared 1 base from V and 5 bases from J, leaving 14 bases between. The CDR3 sequence is CASSLVGGLEYGYTF. CDR3 bases: TGTGCCAGCAGCTTAGTTGGCGGCCTGGAATATGGCTACACCTTC.

A few counts support this clone. The chain carries TRBV7-8 and TRBJ2-1; a weak D match, TRBD2 (6 bases). V was cut by 1 base and J by 6 bases, with 10 bases left in between. Germline V lookup: CDR1 SGHVS, CDR2 FQNEAQ. The CDR3 has 14 amino acids. CDR3 sequence (DNA): TGTGCCAGCAGCTTAGTGCGGGGCCCCAATGAGCAGTTCTTC. This encodes CASSLVRGPNEQFF.

This chain connects TRBV5-6 to TRBJ1-2, with D tentatively TRBD1 (5 bases). The length of the CDR3 is 14 residues. Germline V CDR1 and CDR2: SGHDT, YYEEEE. Trimming removed 4 bases from V and 6 bases from J, with 16 bases in between. CDR3 in DNA: TGTGCCAGCAGCCCTGGGGCCATTTACGATGGCTACACCTTC. Protein: CASSPGAIYDGYTF. Using reference TRBV5-6 and TRBJ1-2 for the parts outside the CDR3, the full variable domain is DAGVTQSPTHLIKTRGQQVTLRCSPKSGHDTVSWYQQALGQGPQFIFQYYEEEERQRGNFPDRFSGHQFPNYSSELNVNALLLGDSALYLCASSPGAIYDGYTFGSGTRLTVV.

This clone was observed a handful of times. Mismatch with germline at one junction end may stem from a read error. The V call is TRBV7-7, the J call TRBJ2-5; D possibly corresponds to TRBD2 (5 bases). There are 15 residues in the CDR3. Germline V gene sequence: CDR1 SSHAT, CDR2 FNYEAQ (reference sequence). Here the CDR3 DNA reads TGTGCTAGCAGCGAGGGTCTCACCCCGCAAGAGACCCAGTACTTC. Amino acid sequence: CASSEGLTPQETQYF.

The chain is built from TRBV6-5 and TRBJ1-2, with 7 bases matching TRBD1. Germline V gene sequence: CDR1 MNHEY, CDR2 SVGAGI. CDR3 length equals 13 residues. The V segment lost 6 bases and the J segment 3 bases; nucleotides outside the gene matches: 4. The CDR3 nucleotides read TGTGCCAGCAGCTCTACAGGGGACTATGGCTACACCTTC. Translating gives CASSSTGDYGYTF.

The chain recombines TRBV9 with TRBJ1-2; perhaps TRBD1 as D (5 bases). Trimming removed 3 bases at V and 7 bases at J, with 22 bases between. This CDR3 spans 16 amino acids. Germline V lookup: CDR1 SGDLS, CDR2 YYNGEE. Written as DNA, the CDR3 is TGTGCCAGCAGCGAGTTAGAGGGACCTCCACCGGGTGGCTACACCTTC. The encoded protein is CASSELEGPPPGGYTF.

The chain links TRBV27 to TRBJ2-7; tentatively, D is TRBD2 (6 bases). Germline V gene lookup returns CDR1 MNHEY and CDR2 SMNVEV (reference sequence). This CDR3 comprises 14 residues. V dropped 4 bases and J dropped 7 bases, with 17 bases sitting between them. For the CDR3, the DNA is TGTGCCAGCAGTTCGATAGGGACTCGTTCTGAGCAGTACTTC. Protein sequence: CASSSIGTRSEQYF.

The V gene is TRBV5-1, the J gene TRBJ1-1; a weak D match, TRBD1 (6 bases). Trimming pared 2 bases from V and 5 bases from J, leaving 10 bases between. This CDR3 is built from 13 residues. Germline V gives CDR1 SGHRS, CDR2 YFSETQ. CDR3 region: CASSLQGKTEAFF. CDR3 bases: TGCGCCAGCAGCTTACAGGGAAAGACTGAAGCTTTCTTT.